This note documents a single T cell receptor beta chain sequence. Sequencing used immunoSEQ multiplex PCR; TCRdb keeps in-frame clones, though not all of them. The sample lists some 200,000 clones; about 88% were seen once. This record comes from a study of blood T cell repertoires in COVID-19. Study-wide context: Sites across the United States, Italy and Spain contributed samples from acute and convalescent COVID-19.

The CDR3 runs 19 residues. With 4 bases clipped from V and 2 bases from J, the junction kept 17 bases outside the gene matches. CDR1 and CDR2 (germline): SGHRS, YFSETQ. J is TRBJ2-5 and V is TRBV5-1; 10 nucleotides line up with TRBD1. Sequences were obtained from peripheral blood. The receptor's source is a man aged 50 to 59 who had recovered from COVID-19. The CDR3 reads CASSKGQGSADLLQETQYF. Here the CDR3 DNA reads TGCGCCAGCAGCAAGGGACAGGGGTCGGCTGACCTTTTACAAGAGACCCAGTACTTC.